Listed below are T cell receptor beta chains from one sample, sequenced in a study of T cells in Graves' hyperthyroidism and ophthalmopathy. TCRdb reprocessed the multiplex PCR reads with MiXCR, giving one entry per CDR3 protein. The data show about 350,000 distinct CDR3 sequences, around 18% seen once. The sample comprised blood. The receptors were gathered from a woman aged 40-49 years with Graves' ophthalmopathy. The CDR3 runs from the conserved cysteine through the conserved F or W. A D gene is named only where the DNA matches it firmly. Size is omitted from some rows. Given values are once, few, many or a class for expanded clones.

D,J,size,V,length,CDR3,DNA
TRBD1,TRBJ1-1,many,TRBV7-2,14,CASSAGQGNTEALF,TGTGCCAGCAGCGCAGGACAGGGGAACACTGAAGCTCTCTTT
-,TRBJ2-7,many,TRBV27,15,CASSTGPAQSAEQYF,TGTGCCAGCAGTACTGGCCCGGCGCAATCGGCCGAGCAGTACTTC
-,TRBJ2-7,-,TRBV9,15,CASSVGSGLFYEQYF,TGTGCCAGCAGCGTTGGGAGCGGCCTTTTTTACGAGCAGTACTTC
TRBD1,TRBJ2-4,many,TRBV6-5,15,CASSSATGERNIQYF,TGTGCCAGCAGTTCTGCTACAGGGGAAAGGAACATTCAGTACTTC
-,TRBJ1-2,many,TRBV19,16,CASTPIPGRGTNGYTF,TGTGCCAGTACCCCAATTCCAGGCAGAGGCACGAATGGCTACACCTTC
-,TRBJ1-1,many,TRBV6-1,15,CASSEEGREGTEAFF,TGTGCCAGCAGTGAAGAGGGCAGGGAGGGCACTGAAGCTTTCTTT
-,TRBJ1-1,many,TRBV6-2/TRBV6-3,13,CASSPQGITEAFF,TGTGCCAGCAGCCCACAGGGAATCACTGAAGCTTTCTTT
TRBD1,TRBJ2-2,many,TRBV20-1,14,CSATRQGAGGELFF,TGCAGTGCTACCCGACAGGGGGCGGGCGGGGAGCTGTTTTTT
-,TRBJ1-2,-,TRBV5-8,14,CASSLRGTSYGYNF,TGTGCCAGCAGCTTAAGAGGGACGTCCTATGGCTACAACTTC
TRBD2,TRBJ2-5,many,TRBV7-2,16,CASSLAGVAGQETQYF,TGTGCCAGCAGCTTAGCCGGGGTAGCGGGGCAAGAGACCCAGTACTTC
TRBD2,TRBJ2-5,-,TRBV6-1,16,CASSRRLAGGLETQYF,TGTGCCAGCAGCCGCCGACTAGCGGGAGGATTGGAGACCCAGTACTTC
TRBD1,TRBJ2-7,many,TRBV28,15,CASSLPGQREYEQYF,TGTGCCAGCAGTTTACCGGGACAGCGAGAGTACGAGCAGTACTTC
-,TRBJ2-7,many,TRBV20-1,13,CSAESGEAYEQYF,TGCAGTGCTGAATCGGGTGAGGCCTACGAGCAGTACTTC
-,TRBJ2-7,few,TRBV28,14,CASSLSGRDYEQYF,TGTGCCAGCAGTTTAAGTGGACGAGACTACGAGCAGTACTTC
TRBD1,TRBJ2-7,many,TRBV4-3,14,CASSQLTGGSEQYF,TGCGCCAGCAGCCAACTTACAGGGGGCTCCGAGCAGTACTTC
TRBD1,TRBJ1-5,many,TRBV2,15,CASNQGQYSNQPQHF,TGTGCCAGCAACCAGGGACAGTATAGCAATCAGCCCCAGCATTTT
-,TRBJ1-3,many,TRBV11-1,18,CASSLNLDALMGRNTIYF,TGTGCCAGCAGCCTAAACTTGGACGCGTTGATGGGAAGAAACACCATATATTTT
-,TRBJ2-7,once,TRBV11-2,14,CASSQPEGSYEQYF,TGTGCCAGCAGCCAACCCGAGGGCTCCTACGAGCAGTACTTC
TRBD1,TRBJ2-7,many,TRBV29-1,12,CSVGDRPYEQYF,TGCAGCGTTGGGGACAGACCCTACGAGCAGTACTTC
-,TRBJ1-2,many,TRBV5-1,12,CASSSESYGYTF,TGCGCCAGCAGTTCCGAATCCTATGGCTACACCTTC
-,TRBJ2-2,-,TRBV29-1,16,CSAGGSRVYNTGELFF,TGCAGCGCTGGGGGGTCCAGGGTCTACAACACCGGGGAGCTGTTTTTT
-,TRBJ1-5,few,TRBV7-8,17,CASSPVRFLVVNQPQHF,TGTGCCAGCAGCCCCGTTAGATTTTTGGTGGTTAATCAGCCCCAGCATTTT
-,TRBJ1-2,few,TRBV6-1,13,CASSPGQSYGYTF,TGTGCCAGCAGTCCCGGACAGTCCTATGGCTACACCTTC
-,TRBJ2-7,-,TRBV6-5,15,CASSLGQEGTYEQYF,TGTGCCAGCAGTTTGGGGCAGGAAGGTACCTACGAGCAGTACTTC
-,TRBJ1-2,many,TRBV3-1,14,CASSQGEWLVGYTF,TGTGCCAGCAGCCAAGGAGAGTGGCTCGTTGGCTACACCTTC
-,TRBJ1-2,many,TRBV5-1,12,CASSPEGYGYTF,TGCGCCAGCAGCCCTGAGGGGTATGGCTACACCTTC
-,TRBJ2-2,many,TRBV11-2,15,CASSLDGRNTGELFF,TGTGCCAGCAGCTTAGATGGGAGGAACACCGGGGAGCTGTTTTTT
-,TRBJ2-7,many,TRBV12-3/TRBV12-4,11,CASSNRYEQYF,TGTGCCAGCAGTAACAGGTACGAGCAGTACTTC
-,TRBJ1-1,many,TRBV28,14,CASSHRQLNTEAFF,TGTGCCAGCAGTCACCGACAGCTGAACACTGAAGCTTTCTTT
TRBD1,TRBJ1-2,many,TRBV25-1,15,CASSEFPDREGGYTF,TGTGCCAGCAGTGAATTTCCCGACAGGGAAGGCGGCTACACCTTC
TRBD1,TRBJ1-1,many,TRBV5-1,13,CASKEGANTEAFF,TGCGCCAGCAAGGAGGGGGCGAACACTGAAGCTTTCTTT
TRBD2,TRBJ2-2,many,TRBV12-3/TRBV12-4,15,CASTRTSGYTGELFF,TGTGCCAGCACCCGGACTAGCGGGTACACCGGGGAGCTGTTTTTT
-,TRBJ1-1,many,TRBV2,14,CASTAHGMNTEAFF,TGTGCCAGCACGGCTCACGGCATGAACACTGAAGCTTTCTTT
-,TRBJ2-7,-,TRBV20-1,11,CSVEATYEQYF,TGCAGTGTAGAGGCTACCTACGAGCAGTACTTC
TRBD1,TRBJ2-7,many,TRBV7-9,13,CASSFDRDYEQYF,TGTGCCAGCAGCTTTGACAGGGACTACGAGCAGTACTTC